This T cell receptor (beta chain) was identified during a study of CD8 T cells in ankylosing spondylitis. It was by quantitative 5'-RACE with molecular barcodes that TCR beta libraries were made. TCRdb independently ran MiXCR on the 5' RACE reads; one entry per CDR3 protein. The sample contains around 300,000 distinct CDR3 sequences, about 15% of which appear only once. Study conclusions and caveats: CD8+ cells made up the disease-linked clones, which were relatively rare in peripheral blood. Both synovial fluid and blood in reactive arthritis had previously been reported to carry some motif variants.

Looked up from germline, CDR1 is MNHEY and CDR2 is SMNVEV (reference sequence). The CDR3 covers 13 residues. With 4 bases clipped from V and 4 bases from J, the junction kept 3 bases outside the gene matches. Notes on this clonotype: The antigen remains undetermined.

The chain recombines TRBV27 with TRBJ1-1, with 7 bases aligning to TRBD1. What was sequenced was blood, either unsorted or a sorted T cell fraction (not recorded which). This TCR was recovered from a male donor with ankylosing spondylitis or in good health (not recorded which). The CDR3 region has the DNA TGTGCCAGCAGTTCCCGGGACAGCACTGAAGCTTTCTTT. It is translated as CASSSRDSTEAFF.